A single sample is the source of the 22 T cell receptor beta chains below, sequenced in a study of T cells expressing NK-cell markers. With the 5' RACE reads reprocessed, TCRdb shows one record per CDR3 protein and no DNA. This sample contains fewer than 400,000 distinct CDR3 sequences. The sequenced sample consisted of blood T cells: a sorted CD56 or NKG2C T cell subset, CD4+ or CD8+ T cells, or bulk PBMC T cells (not recorded which). All receptors derive from a man aged 18-75 years in good health.

The chain links TRBV6-1 to TRBJ2-3; TCRdb calls TRBD1, which cannot be checked without DNA. This CDR3 is built from 16 residues. Germline assignment: CDR1 MNHNS and CDR2 SASEGT. Here the CDR3 reads CASSEFSGQVPDTQYF.

V gene TRBV5-1 combines with J gene TRBJ2-4; without DNA, the TCRdb call of TRBD1 cannot be checked. The CDR3 has 13 residues. CDR1 and CDR2 (germline): SGHRS, YFSETQ. The CDR3 region is CASSPRPGDIQYF.

The rearrangement uses TRBV13 and TRBJ2-3; TCRdb's assignment of TRBD1 cannot be checked, as there is no DNA. CDR1 and CDR2 (germline): PRHDT, FYEKMQ (reference sequence). This CDR3 contains 18 residues. The CDR3 loop is CASSLRNRGWLGPDTQYF. The full variable domain, its missing parts supplied by reference TRBV13 and TRBJ2-3, is AAGVIQSPRHLIKEKRETATLKCYPIPRHDTVYWYQQGPGQDPQFLISFYEKMQSDKGSIPDRFSAQQFSDYHSELNMSSLELGDSALYFCASSLRNRGWLGPDTQYFGPGTRLTVL.

The chain has TRBV3-1 and TRBJ2-5; TCRdb designates TRBD1, a call that cannot be tested without DNA. Germline V gene sequence: CDR1 LGHDT, CDR2 YNNKEL (reference sequence). This CDR3 has 16 residues. The CDR3 loop is CASSQRGTGAGETQYF.

This rearrangement joins TRBV5-1 to TRBJ1-5; TCRdb's D call, TRBD1, is unchecked because there is no DNA. The CDR3 runs to 14 residues. The germline V gene has CDR1 SGHRS and CDR2 YFSETQ. Here the CDR3 reads CASSLEGDSQPQHF.

The chain couples TRBV6-1 to TRBJ1-4. Germline CDR1 reads MNHNS; CDR2 reads SASEGT. CDR3 length: 15 residues. CDR3: CASRPRPGGHEKLFF.

V and J are TRBV7-3 and TRBJ2-7; TCRdb indicates TRBD1, and absent DNA this call remains unverified. CDR3 size: 15 residues. CDR1 and CDR2 from the germline V gene are SGHTA and FQGTGA. The CDR3 spells CASSFDSGSGGEQYF. The complete variable domain, with remaining parts taken from reference TRBV7-3 and TRBJ2-7, reads GAGVSQTPSNKVTEKGKYVELRCDPISGHTALYWYRQSLGQGPEFLIYFQGTGAADDSGLPNDRFFAVRPEGSVSTLKIQRTERGDSAVYLCASSFDSGSGGEQYFGPGTRLTVT.

The genes are TRBV18 and TRBJ2-2. CDR3 length: 15 amino acids. From germline, CDR1 is KGHSH and CDR2 LQKENI. CDR3 amino acids: CASSPFDTNTGELFF.

The chain links TRBV5-1 to TRBJ2-5; TCRdb lists TRBD2, though no DNA is available to test this call. This CDR3 comprises 14 residues. The germline V gene has CDR1 SGHRS and CDR2 YFSETQ. CDR3 residues: CASSFSGGLETQYF.

The chain uses TRBV30 and TRBJ2-2. Germline CDR1 reads GTSNPN; CDR2 reads SVGIG (reference sequence). This CDR3 region has 12 residues. The CDR3 here is CAWSSRRWELFF.

The J gene is TRBJ2-1, the V gene TRBV5-6; there is no DNA to check the TCRdb D call of TRBD1. The CDR3 totals 19 residues. CDR1 SGHDT and CDR2 YYEEEE come from the germline V gene. The CDR3: CASSLVKDSYFSSYNEQFF.

This chain connects TRBV18 to TRBJ2-1; no DNA is available, so the TRBD1 call from TCRdb remains unchecked. The germline gives CDR1 KGHSH, CDR2 LQKENI. The CDR3 extends over 16 amino acids. CDR3: CASSLTAGGASNEQFF.

CDR3 residues: CSARDLGGSYEQYF. This chain uses TRBV20-1 with TRBJ2-7; TCRdb designates TRBD1, a call that cannot be tested without DNA. The germline gives CDR1 DFQATT, CDR2 SNEGSKA (reference sequence). There are 14 residues in the CDR3.

This chain links TRBV20-1 with TRBJ2-2. The CDR3 extends over 14 amino acids. Germline loops: CDR1 DFQATT, CDR2 SNEGSKA (reference sequence). CDR3 sequence: CSASDMANTGELFF.

The genes are TRBV29-1 and TRBJ2-7; TCRdb names TRBD1, which stays unverified in the absence of DNA. Germline values: CDR1 SQVTM, CDR2 ANQGSEA. The CDR3 consists of 13 residues. The CDR3 sequence: CSVVWGADYEQYF.

J is TRBJ2-2 and V is TRBV21-1. TRBV21-1 is classified as a pseudogene. The CDR3 spans 13 residues. CDR3: CASRYTWELELFF.

This CDR3 reads CASSPWYTMNTGELFF. The rearrangement joins TRBV7-2 to TRBJ2-2. Germline V gene lookup returns CDR1 SGHTA and CDR2 FQGNSA. The CDR3 has 16 amino acids.

This chain joins TRBV19 and TRBJ2-7; the D call of TRBD2 rests on TCRdb alone, since no DNA is present to check it. CDR1 and CDR2 (germline): LNHDA, SQIVND (reference sequence). The CDR3 is 17 amino acids. CDR3 sequence: CASSTRRAPVNSYEQYF.

The chain is built from TRBV6-5 and TRBJ2-5; TCRdb selects TRBD2, and the lack of DNA leaves this call unchecked. This CDR3 spans 16 amino acids. Germline lookup yields CDR1 MNHEY and CDR2 SVGAGI. CDR3 residues: CASSYRRERGGQVQYF.

J is TRBJ2-3 and V is TRBV11-2; as DNA is missing, the TRBD2 call by TCRdb cannot be tested. Germline-derived CDR1 and CDR2 are SGHAT and FQNNGV. The CDR3 is 18 amino acids. The CDR3 spells CASSHRGTSGDGADTQYF. Full variable domain (remainder filled in from reference TRBV11-2 and TRBJ2-3): EAGVAQSPRYKIIEKRQSVAFWCNPISGHATLYWYQQILGQGPKLLIQFQNNGVVDDSQLPKDRFSAERLKGVDSTLKIQPAKLEDSAVYLCASSHRGTSGDGADTQYFGPGTRLTVL.

This CDR3 reads CASSDRDRGVNTQYF. The V call is TRBV6-1, the J call TRBJ2-3; the D gene TCRdb calls, TRBD1, cannot be checked with no DNA. CDR3 length: 15 residues. In germline, CDR1 is MNHNS, CDR2 SASEGT.

The V call is TRBV7-8, the J call TRBJ2-5; TCRdb gives TRBD1 as the D gene, but with no DNA this cannot be confirmed. From germline, CDR1 is SGHVS and CDR2 FQNEAQ. This CDR3 region has 15 residues. Here the CDR3 reads CASSLLGQGKETQYF.